These T cell receptor beta chains were read from a single sample in a study of blood T cell repertoires in COVID-19. The table came from immunoSEQ multiplex PCR; TCRdb's copy has only in-frame clones and leaves some out. Of about 330,000 clones listed, 75% to 85% are singletons. Sequenced: peripheral blood. These receptors came from a human donor in a cohort sampled during active COVID-19. The CDR3 runs from the conserved cysteine through the conserved F or W. A D gene is named only where the DNA matches it firmly. Clone size appears in some rows only: once, few, many, or a class for an expanded clone.

v_call	d_call	clone_size	j_call	cdr3_aa	cdr3_nt
TRBV19	.	.	TRBJ1-4	CASSIGGTGEKLFF	TGTGCCAGTAGTATTGGTGGTACCGGTGAAAAACTGTTTTTT
TRBV3-1/TRBV3-2	TRBD1	once	TRBJ2-3	CASSHLDRVGTDTQYF	TGTGCCAGCAGCCACCTGGACAGGGTAGGCACAGATACGCAGTATTTT
TRBV7-2	TRBD2	.	TRBJ2-3	CASSGGGSTDTQYF	TGTGCCAGCAGCGGCGGGGGTAGCACAGATACGCAGTATTTT
TRBV30	.	many	TRBJ1-2	CAWSLQQSYGYTF	TGTGCCTGGAGTTTACAGCAGTCCTATGGCTACACCTTC
TRBV2	TRBD2	.	TRBJ2-7	CASRGDTSEQYF	TGTGCCAGCCGGGGGGATACCTCCGAGCAGTACTTC
TRBV4-1	.	once	TRBJ1-2	CASSQASHYGYTF	TGCGCCAGCAGCCAAGCGAGCCACTATGGCTACACCTTC
TRBV4-1	.	once	TRBJ2-7	CASSQPGQGFSYEQYF	TGCGCCAGCAGCCAACCCGGGCAGGGGTTTTCCTACGAGCAGTACTTC
TRBV6-1	TRBD2	once	TRBJ2-7	CASSEGGGDFSYEQYF	TGTGCCAGCAGTGAAGGCGGGGGGGACTTTTCCTACGAGCAGTACTTC
TRBV7-3	.	once	TRBJ2-3	CASSTTAGLTDTQYF	TGTGCCAGCAGCACCACGGCGGGTTTGACAGATACGCAGTATTTT
TRBV6-5	TRBD1	.	TRBJ1-1	CASSSLESRDRVTFF	TGTGCCAGCAGTTCCCTAGAAAGCCGGGACAGGGTAACTTTCTTT
TRBV7-2	.	.	TRBJ1-1	CASSLRGQGFSEAFF	TGTGCCAGCAGCTTACGTGGTCAGGGTTTCTCTGAAGCTTTCTTT
TRBV5-1	.	.	TRBJ1-1	CASSMPQRRTSEAFF	TGCGCCAGCAGCATGCCTCAACGTCGGACATCAGAAGCTTTCTTT
TRBV7-9	.	.	TRBJ1-1	CASSRRSGEGAEAFF	TGTGCCAGCAGCAGGCGTTCAGGGGAAGGCGCTGAAGCTTTCTTT
TRBV4-2	TRBD2	.	TRBJ2-7	CASSQEGPPGGSYEQYF	TGTGCCAGCAGCCAAGAAGGGCCCCCGGGGGGCTCCTACGAGCAGTACTTC
TRBV12-3/TRBV12-4	.	.	TRBJ1-2	CASLTRVNYGYTF	TGTGCCAGCCTGACGCGGGTTAACTATGGCTACACCTTC
TRBV7-2	.	.	TRBJ2-3	CASSLFGQSTDTQYF	TGTGCCAGCAGCTTATTTGGGCAGAGCACAGATACGCAGTATTTT
TRBV5-4	.	.	TRBJ1-1	CASSQINTEAFF	TGTGCCAGCAGCCAGATAAACACTGAAGCTTTCTTT
TRBV5-1	.	.	TRBJ2-2	CASSFFQGNTGELFF	TGCGCCAGCAGCTTTTTTCAGGGAAACACCGGGGAGCTGTTTTTT
TRBV6-5	.	.	TRBJ1-1	CASTLLSGNTEAFF	TGTGCCAGCACTCTCCTCTCGGGGAACACTGAAGCTTTCTTT